Here is one T cell receptor (beta chain) with its context. This clonotype was counted at least ten times. No antigen is known for it. The input lacks base qualities; no much larger clone sits a single base away. The hyperthyroidism patients were between 18 and 65 years old and newly diagnosed, with a disease duration of less than 2 months. Patients with uncontrolled infections, other autoimmune diseases, pregnancy or lactation were excluded. Diagnoses were established on the basis of clinical symptoms, serum thyroxine and TRAb, thyroid ultrasound, and orbital computed tomography. Blood from progressor patients was drawn when they were first diagnosed with hyperthyroidism, before any ophthalmopathy symptoms appeared. PBMCs were separated from over 9 ml of fresh peripheral blood using Ficoll-Paque density gradient centrifugation. Progressor patients were first diagnosed with Graves' hyperthyroidism and then developed ophthalmopathy during follow-up. Trizol reagent was used to extract total RNA, and RNA quality was then checked on an Agilent 2100 Bioanalyzer.

This entry is derived from a study of T cells in Graves' hyperthyroidism and ophthalmopathy (dated by TCRdb to 2018 to 2020). Concerning the study at large: Peripheral blood was collected at initial diagnosis, before any treatment. The roughly 100 discovery patients were randomly divided into training and test sets at a 7:3 ratio. Prospective prediction of ophthalmopathy was tested in an independent validation cohort of some 19 hyperthyroidism patients and some 17 patients who later progressed to ophthalmopathy. In addition, the study compared T-cell repertoires in thyroid tissue and in blood from five to seven Graves' hyperthyroidism patients. After sampling, hyperthyroidism patients received methimazole starting at 30 mg daily, and ophthalmopathy patients received high-dose intravenous methylprednisolone. According to the paper, TCR Vbeta CDR3 sequencing was carried out on 135 peripheral blood samples, which came from fewer than 50 ophthalmopathy, 80 or so hyperthyroidism and some 17 progressor patients. To identify TCR V-J signatures that set the groups apart, the researchers used a discovery cohort of more than 95 patients, made up of 40 to 45 with Graves' ophthalmopathy and about 55 with stable Graves' hyperthyroidism. Overall study results and their limits: Ophthalmopathy was separated from stable hyperthyroidism by a 13 V-J signature model, with around 90% sensitivity and roughly 84% specificity obtained in cross-validation and 80%/75% obtained in testing. In validation, the model predicted progression to ophthalmopathy a median of around 6.5 months before onset, with 70% to 71% sensitivity and more than 72% specificity. Sample size was not statistically predetermined, and investigators were not blinded to group allocation. Most expanded thyroid clonotypes (frequency above 0.001) were also found in blood, which suggests that blood repertoires may mirror thyroid immune responses.

The TCR beta CDR3 regions were amplified from RNA transcripts. A first-round RT-PCR of the TCR CDR3 used the HTBI primer set with the Qiagen OneStep RT-PCR kit. Libraries were constructed in a second round of multiplex PCR, after which size selection and purification were performed. The libraries were sequenced on an Illumina HiSeq2000 using paired-end 100 bp reads. The authors' pipeline ran thus. SOAPnuke was used to process the raw data, throwing out any read that contained adapters or uncalled bases, had a mean Phred below 15, or lacked an exact constant-primer or identifier match. High-quality paired reads were merged with COPE v1.2.5, and unique nucleotide sequences were defined as clonotypes. MiTCR v1.1 was used to align the clonotypes against IMGT TRBV, TRBD and TRBJ reference segments. Only V-J combinations with frequency above 0.0001, covering about 99% of repertoires, were analysed. A TCS score was defined as the ratio between F50 (clonal expansion) and ExV (chaos), using BLOSUM62-based TCRdist between CDR3 peptides within each V-J. Welch's t-statistics and random forest reduced some 510 V-J features to 13, which were used in a naive Bayes classifier (R e1071). In TCRdb, the public reads were trimmed at Q25 with fastp and aligned with MiXCR, with productive beta chains retained. Duplicate CDR3 protein sequences are folded into a single record with the most common DNA and genes. The authors' filters were not applied to this entry. Here the sample has about 770,000 distinct CDR3 sequences; over 15% occur a single time. The ten largest clones represent over 15% of the sample.

The CDR3 goes from the cysteine to the phenylalanine over 15 residues. Just CDR3 DNA is preserved here, 45 bases in frame from base 1. CDR1 and CDR2 were assigned from the germline V gene as SGHAT and FQNNGV. Here V drops 0 bases and J drops 1 base, and the junction holds 1 base not matched to any gene. The sequencing input was blood. The rearranged segments are TRBV11-2 and TRBJ1-1; 8 of the junction bases match TRBD1. The sequence came from a woman between 45 and 65 years old with Graves' hyperthyroidism that later progressed to Graves' ophthalmopathy. The sequenced DNA: TGTGCCAGCAGCTTAGAACAGGGGGGGAACACTGAAGCTTTCTTT. The translation is CASSLEQGGNTEAFF.